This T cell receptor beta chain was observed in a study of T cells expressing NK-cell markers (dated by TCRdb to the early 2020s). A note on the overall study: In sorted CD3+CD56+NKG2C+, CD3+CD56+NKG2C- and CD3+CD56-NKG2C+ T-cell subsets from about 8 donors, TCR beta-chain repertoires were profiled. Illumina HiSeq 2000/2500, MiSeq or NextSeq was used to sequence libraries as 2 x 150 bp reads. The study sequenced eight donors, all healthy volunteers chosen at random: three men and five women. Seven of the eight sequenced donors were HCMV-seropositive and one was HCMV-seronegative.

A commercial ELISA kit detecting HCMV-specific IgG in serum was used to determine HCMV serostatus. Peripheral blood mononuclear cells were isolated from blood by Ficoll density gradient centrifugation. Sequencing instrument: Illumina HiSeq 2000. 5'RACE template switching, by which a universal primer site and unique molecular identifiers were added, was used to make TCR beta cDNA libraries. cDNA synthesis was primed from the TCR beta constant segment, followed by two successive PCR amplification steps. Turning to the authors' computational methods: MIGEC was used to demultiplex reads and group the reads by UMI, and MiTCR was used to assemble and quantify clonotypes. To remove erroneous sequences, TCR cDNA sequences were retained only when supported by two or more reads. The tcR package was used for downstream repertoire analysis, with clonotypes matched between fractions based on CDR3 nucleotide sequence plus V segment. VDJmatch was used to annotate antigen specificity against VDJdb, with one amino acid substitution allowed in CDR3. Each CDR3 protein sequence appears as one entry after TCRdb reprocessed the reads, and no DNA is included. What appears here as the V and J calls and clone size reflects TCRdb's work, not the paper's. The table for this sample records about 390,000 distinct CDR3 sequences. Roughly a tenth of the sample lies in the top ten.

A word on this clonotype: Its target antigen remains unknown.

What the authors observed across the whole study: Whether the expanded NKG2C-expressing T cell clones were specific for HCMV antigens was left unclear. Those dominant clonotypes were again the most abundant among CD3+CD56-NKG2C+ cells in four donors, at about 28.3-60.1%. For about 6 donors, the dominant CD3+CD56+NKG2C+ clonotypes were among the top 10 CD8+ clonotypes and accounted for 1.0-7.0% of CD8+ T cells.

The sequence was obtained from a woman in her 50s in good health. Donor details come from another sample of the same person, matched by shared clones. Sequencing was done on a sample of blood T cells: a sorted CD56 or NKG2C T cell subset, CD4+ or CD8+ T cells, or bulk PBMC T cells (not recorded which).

The CDR3 region: CASSFLSGARDTQYF. The sequence is built from TRBV27 and TRBJ2-3; checking the TCRdb D call of TRBD2 is not possible without DNA. The CDR3 measures 15 amino acids from cysteine to phenylalanine. No DNA was logged. In the germline V gene (reference sequence), CDR1 corresponds to MNHEY and CDR2 to SMNVEV.